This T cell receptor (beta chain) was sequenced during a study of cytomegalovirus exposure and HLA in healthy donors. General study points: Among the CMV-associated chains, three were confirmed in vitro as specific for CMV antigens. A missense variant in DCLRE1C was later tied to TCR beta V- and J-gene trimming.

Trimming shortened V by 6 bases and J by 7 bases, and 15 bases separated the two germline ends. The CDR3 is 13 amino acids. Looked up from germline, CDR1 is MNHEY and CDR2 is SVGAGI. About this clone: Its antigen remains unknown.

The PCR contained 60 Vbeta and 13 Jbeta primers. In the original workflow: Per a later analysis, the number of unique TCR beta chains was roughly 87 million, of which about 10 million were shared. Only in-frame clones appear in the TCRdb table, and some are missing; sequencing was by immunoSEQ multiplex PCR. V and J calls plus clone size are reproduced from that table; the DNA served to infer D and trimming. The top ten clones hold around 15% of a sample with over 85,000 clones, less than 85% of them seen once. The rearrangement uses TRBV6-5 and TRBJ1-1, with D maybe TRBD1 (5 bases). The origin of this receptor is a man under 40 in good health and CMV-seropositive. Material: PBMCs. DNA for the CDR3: TGTGCCAGCAGCCTCCCAGGGTCTGGTGAAGCTTTCTTT. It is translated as CASSLPGSGEAFF.